This TCR beta chain is from a study of cytomegalovirus exposure and HLA in healthy donors. Study-wide results and limits: Some V segments, including TRBV6-2 and TRBV6-3, were excluded as indistinguishable. TCR beta chains numbering some 160 were designated cytomegalovirus-associated. Most subjects' HLA-A and HLA-B alleles were reportedly predicted from TCR beta sequences.

PCR primers comprised 60 Vbeta and 13 Jbeta primers. Clones were sequenced by immunoSEQ multiplex PCR, and TCRdb holds only the in-frame ones, with some missing. The sample holds 130,000 or so clones; roughly 80% are singletons and the top ten take 2% to 2.5%. Concerning this clone: Its antigen remains unidentified.

Healthy bone marrow donors made up the cohort. The CDR3 loop spans 18 amino acids. Trimming at V came to 5 bases and at J to 4 bases, leaving 18 bases not matched to a gene. CDR1 is SGHTA and CDR2 is FQGTGA in the germline V gene. The sample taken for sequencing was PBMCs. This chain joins TRBV7-3 and TRBJ2-3, with 7 nucleotides matching TRBD2. The source of this sequence is a woman between 40 and 55 years old in good health and CMV-seropositive. For the CDR3, the DNA is TGTGCCAGCAGCATACCCGGACTAGGAGTAGGCGCGGCAGATACGCAGTATTTT. Its protein is CASSIPGLGVGAADTQYF.